The 17 T cell receptor beta chains listed next were all sequenced from one sample in a study of T cells in women clearing cervical HPV infection (dated by TCRdb to 2017 to 2018). Library construction relied on the immunoSEQ multiplex PCR assay. TCRdb mirrors the immuneACCESS table, restricted to in-frame sequences. Some clones are absent from its copies; in checked studies, under half trace to an unresolved V gene, and the reason for the others is unknown. The table held for this sample gives fewer than 35,000 clones. The ten largest account for more than 3% of the sample. The material sequenced was blood buffy coat. The source of these receptors is a woman aged 18-70 years with a cervical HPV16 infection that either progressed to CIN3+ or cleared (not recorded which).

Comment on this clone: The CDR3 end falls 3 residues outside the read, so it is completed with the germline J gene. The chain uses TRBV5-1 and TRBJ1-1; maybe TRBD1 (6 bases). Germline CDR1 reads SGHRS; CDR2 reads YFSETQ. V was trimmed by 4 bases and J by 3 bases, leaving 13 bases between them. CDR3 size: 14 residues. CDR3 protein: CASSDRTSDTEAFF. CDR3 DNA, as far as it was read: TGCGCCAGCAGCGACAGGACCAGCGACACTGAA.

About this clone: The CDR3 goes on 3 residues after the read ends, and that part is filled in from the germline J gene. V usage is TRBV4-1 and J usage is TRBJ2-2; 8 positions agree with TRBD2. Germline V gene lookup returns CDR1 MGHRA and CDR2 YSYEKL. V trimming: 2 bases; J trimming: 4 bases; junction bases outside the gene matches: 6. This CDR3 comprises 16 residues. The DNA read from the CDR3 is TGCGCCAGCAGCCAACGAAGCGGGGGTTTCACCGGGGAG. Amino acids: CASSQRSGGFTGE. The full CDR3 is CASSQRSGGFTGELFF.

The CDR3 sequence is CASGLVQYEQYF. The sequenced CDR3 bases are TGTGCTAGTGGTTTGGTTCAATACGAG. The V call is TRBV12-5, the J call TRBJ2-7; no firm D call. The missing CDR3 end, 3 residues past where the read stops, is filled in from the germline J gene. The V end lost 0 bases, the J end lost 4 bases, and 4 bases lay between the germline ends. Germline V gives CDR1 LGHNT, CDR2 FRNRAP. The length of the CDR3 is 12 residues. The complete variable domain, with remaining parts taken from reference TRBV12-5 and TRBJ2-7, reads DARVTQTPRHKVTEMGQEVTMRCQPILGHNTVFWYRQTMMQGLELLAYFRNRAPLDDSGMPKDRFSAEMPDATLATLKIQPSEPRDSAVYFCASGLVQYEQYFGPGTRLTVT.

Judged by frequency, this clone is medium-sized. Read coverage stops 3 residues before the CDR3 terminus; the germline J gene supplies the remainder. This chain links TRBV19 with TRBJ1-2; 9 positions match TRBD1. The CDR3 has 14 amino acids. Trimming cost V 1 base and J 4 bases; bases outside gene matches: 1. Germline assignment: CDR1 LNHDA and CDR2 SQIVND (reference sequence). The sequenced CDR3 bases are TGTGCCAGTAGTATAGCACAGGGGGCCTATGGC. Its translation: CASSIAQGAYG. The entire CDR3 protein is CASSIAQGAYGYTF. The complete variable domain, with remaining parts taken from reference TRBV19 and TRBJ1-2, reads DGGITQSPKYLFRKEGQNVTLSCEQNLNHDAMYWYRQDPGQGLRLIYYSQIVNDFQKGDIAEGYSVSREKKESFPLTVTSAQKNPTAFYLCASSIAQGAYGYTFGSGTRLTVV.

With regard to this clone: The read gets to within 3 residues of the CDR3 end, and the germline J gene fills in the rest. V gene TRBV5-1 combines with J gene TRBJ1-6; D not resolved. Trimming pared 0 bases from V and 6 bases from J, leaving 10 bases between. The CDR3 extends over 15 amino acids. Germline V gene sequence: CDR1 SGHRS, CDR2 YFSETQ. CDR3 bases read: TGCGCCAGCAGCTTGGAGGCGGAGACTAATTCACCC. Its protein product is CASSLEAETNSP. The entire CDR3 protein is CASSLEAETNSPLHF. Supplemented by reference TRBV5-1 and TRBJ1-6, the full variable domain reads KAGVTQTPRYLIKTRGQQVTLSCSPISGHRSVSWYQQTPGQGLQFLFEYFSETQRNKGNFPGRFSGRQFSNSRSEMNVSTLELGDSALYLCASSLEAETNSPLHFGNGTRLTVT.

Concerning this clone itself: Read coverage stops 3 residues before the CDR3 terminus; the germline J gene supplies the remainder. The chain is built from TRBV6-1 and TRBJ2-4; D possibly corresponds to TRBD1 (6 bases). The CDR3 covers 13 residues. Germline-derived CDR1 and CDR2 are MNHNS and SASEGT. The CDR3 reads CASSERQVYGQYF. CDR3 DNA (partial): TGTGCCAGCAGTGAAAGACAGGTCTATGGT.

With respect to this clone: The read is 3 residues too short to cover the CDR3 end, so that end is filled in from the germline J gene. The V call is TRBV6-2 or TRBV6-3, the J call TRBJ2-1; TRBD2 is a possible D gene (6 bases). Trimming stripped 7 bases from V and 4 bases from J, with 23 bases between. The CDR3 consists of 17 residues. Germline CDR1 reads MNHEY; CDR2 reads SVGEGT. This CDR3 reads CASTEDGDWPVYNEQFF. The sequenced CDR3 bases are TGTGCCAGCACCGAGGACGGGGACTGGCCGGTGTACAATGAG.

Note on this clone: The CDR3 is cut off 3 residues early in the read; its end comes from the germline J gene. The chain couples TRBV5-5 to TRBJ2-3; 10 bases are shared with TRBD2. V dropped 4 bases and J dropped 2; count of bases not matched to a gene: 4. The length of the CDR3 is 15 residues. Germline V gene sequence: CDR1 SGHKS, CDR2 YYEKEE (reference sequence). CDR3 bases read: TGTGCCAGCAGCAGAAGCGGGGGGGACACAGATACG. The encoded protein is CASSRSGGDTDT. Given in full, the CDR3 is CASSRSGGDTDTQYF.

Details on this clone: The read ends 3 residues before the CDR3 terminus; that terminus is restored from the germline J gene. This chain uses TRBV6-1 with TRBJ2-3; 9 bases fit TRBD1. Germline-derived CDR1 and CDR2 are MNHNS and SASEGT. This CDR3 has 16 residues. J gave up 2 bases and V 1 base, and 4 bases lay outside the gene matches. CDR3 bases read: TGTGCCAGCAGTGAAGTTGGGACAGGGTACACAGATACG. Its protein product is CASSEVGTGYTDT. The CDR3, in full, reads CASSEVGTGYTDTQYF.

As for this clone: The read stops 3 residues short of the end of the CDR3; the missing end is completed from the germline J gene. The chain recombines TRBV20-1 with TRBJ2-4; 10 nucleotides align to TRBD1. The CDR3 runs 15 residues. CDR1 is DFQATT and CDR2 is SNEGSKA in the germline V gene (reference sequence). The CDR3 spells CSAPRQTGGFYGQYF. Partial CDR3 DNA: TGCAGTGCCCCCCGACAGACAGGGGGCTTCTATGGT.

Worth noting for this clone: The read gets to within 3 residues of the CDR3 end, and the germline J gene fills in the rest. The V call is TRBV7-9, the J call TRBJ2-7; D is perhaps TRBD2 (6 bases). The germline V gene encodes CDR1 SEHNR and CDR2 FQNEAQ (reference sequence). V was pared by 6 bases and J by 3 bases, with 12 bases between. This CDR3 comprises 13 residues. CDR3 DNA (partial): TGTGCCAGCAGAAGTTTGCGGGACTACGAG. Residues: CASRSLRDYE. The complete CDR3 protein is CASRSLRDYEQYF.

In the case of this clone: The sequenced fragment ends 3 residues before the CDR3 boundary, so the rest is inferred from the germline J gene. Other DNA sequences within the sample encode an identical CDR3. This rearrangement joins TRBV5-1 to TRBJ2-7, with 7 bases that match TRBD1. Trimming removed 1 base from V and 0 bases from J; junction bases left unmatched: 4. The CDR3 is 15 residues long. Germline lookup yields CDR1 SGHRS and CDR2 YFSETQ. This CDR3 reads CASSLQTGSSYEQYF. CDR3 DNA (partial): TGCGCCAGCAGCTTGCAGACAGGGTCCTCCTACGAG.

In the case of this clone: With the read ending 3 residues before the CDR3 end, the germline J gene is used to fill in that end. This chain links TRBV20-1 with TRBJ2-5; 12 bases map to TRBD2. Germline CDR1 and CDR2: DFQATT and SNEGSKA (reference sequence). The CDR3 contains 15 residues. V trimming: 2 bases; J trimming: 5 bases; junction bases outside the gene matches: 6. The CDR3 DNA, read in part, is TGCAGTGCTAGACTAGCGGGGGGGCCTGGGGAGACC. Translation gives CSARLAGGPGET. The CDR3, in full, reads CSARLAGGPGETQYF.

A remark on this clone: The CDR3 goes on 3 residues after the read ends, and that part is filled in from the germline J gene. V and J are TRBV6-2 or TRBV6-3 and TRBJ1-1; 8 bases are a match to TRBD1. V gave up 7 bases and J gave up 1 base; unmatched junction bases: 2. This CDR3 contains 13 residues. The germline V gene encodes CDR1 MNHEY and CDR2 SVGEGT. The CDR3 loop reads CASTGTGNTEAFF. Partial CDR3 DNA: TGTGCCAGCACCGGGACAGGGAACACTGAA.

About this clone itself: Read coverage stops 3 residues before the CDR3 terminus; the germline J gene supplies the remainder. The V gene is TRBV5-8, the J gene TRBJ1-4, with 10 bases aligning to TRBD1. This CDR3 contains 15 residues. Germline-derived CDR1 and CDR2 are SGHTS and YDEGEE. V was clipped by 4 bases and J by 5 bases; unmatched bases: 5. The CDR3 bases that were read are TGTGCCAGCAGCGTGTGGACAGGGGGGAATGAAAAA. This codes for CASSVWTGGNEK. The entire CDR3 protein is CASSVWTGGNEKLFF. Drawing the rest from reference TRBV5-8 and TRBJ1-4, the complete variable domain is EAGVTQSPTHLIKTRGQQATLRCSPISGHTSVYWYQQALGLGLQFLLWYDEGEERNRGNFPPRFSGRQFPNYSSELNVNALELEDSALYLCASSVWTGGNEKLFFGSGTQLSVL.

As to this clone: Sequencing ends 3 residues short of the CDR3 end; the germline J gene provides the rest. The chain joins TRBV19 to TRBJ2-4, with unresolved D. This CDR3 has 15 residues. Germline values: CDR1 LNHDA, CDR2 SQIVND (reference sequence). CDR3 sequence: CASSPLTPRVYGQYF. The sequenced part of the CDR3 DNA is TGTGCCAGTAGTCCCCTGACACCCCGAGTTTATGGT. The full variable domain, rest sourced from reference TRBV19 and TRBJ2-4, is DGGITQSPKYLFRKEGQNVTLSCEQNLNHDAMYWYRQDPGQGLRLIYYSQIVNDFQKGDIAEGYSVSREKKESFPLTVTSAQKNPTAFYLCASSPLTPRVYGQYFGAGTRLSVL.

About this clone itself: From the germline J gene comes the end of the CDR3, since the read stops 3 residues before it. Additional DNA sequences in this sample encode the identical CDR3. The chain carries TRBV5-1 and TRBJ2-3; D is ambiguous. This CDR3 region has 14 residues. V lost 0 bases, J lost 3 bases, and 8 bases lay in between. Germline V gene sequence: CDR1 SGHRS, CDR2 YFSETQ. CDR3 in amino acids: CASSLAQFTDTQYF. The CDR3 DNA, read in part, is TGCGCCAGCAGCTTGGCTCAGTTTACAGATACG.